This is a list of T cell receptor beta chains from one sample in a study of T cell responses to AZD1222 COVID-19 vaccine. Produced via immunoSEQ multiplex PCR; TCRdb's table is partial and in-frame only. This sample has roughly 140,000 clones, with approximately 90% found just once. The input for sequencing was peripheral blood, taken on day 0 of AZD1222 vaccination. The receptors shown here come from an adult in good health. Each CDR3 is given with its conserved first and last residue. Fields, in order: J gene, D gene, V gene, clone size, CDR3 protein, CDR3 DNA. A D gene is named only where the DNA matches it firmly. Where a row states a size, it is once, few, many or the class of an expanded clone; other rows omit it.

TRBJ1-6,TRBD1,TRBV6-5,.,CASSYTPTGANSPLHF,TGTGCCAGCAGTTATACCCCGACAGGGGCAAATTCACCCCTCCACTTT
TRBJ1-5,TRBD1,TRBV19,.,CASRQPGQSNQPQHF,TGTGCCAGTAGGCAACCGGGACAGTCCAATCAGCCCCAGCATTTT
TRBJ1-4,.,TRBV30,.,CAWSVQGNEKLFF,TGTGCCTGGAGTGTACAGGGAAATGAAAAACTGTTTTTT
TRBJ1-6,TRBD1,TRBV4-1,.,CASSRDRESSPLHF,TGCGCCAGCAGCCGGGACAGGGAAAGTTCACCCCTCCACTTT
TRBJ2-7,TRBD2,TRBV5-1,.,CASSRSSGGYEQYF,TGCGCCAGCAGCAGATCTAGCGGGGGCTACGAGCAGTACTTC
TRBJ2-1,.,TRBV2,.,CASSDGEPFF,TGTGCCAGCAGTGACGGGGAGCCATTCTTC
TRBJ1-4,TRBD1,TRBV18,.,CASSRDRGHGEKLFF,TGTGCCAGCTCACGGGACAGGGGGCATGGCGAAAAACTGTTTTTT
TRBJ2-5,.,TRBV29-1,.,CSVTYFSGGGRETQYF,TGCAGCGTTACGTATTTCTCTGGGGGGGGGCGAGAGACCCAGTACTTC
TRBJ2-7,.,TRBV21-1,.,CASTRRWAWYYEQYF,TGTGCCAGCACCCGACGGTGGGCTTGGTACTACGAGCAGTACTTC
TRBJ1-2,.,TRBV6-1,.,CASSEYSFYGYTF,TGTGCCAGCAGTGAATACAGCTTCTATGGCTACACCTTC
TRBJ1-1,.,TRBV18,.,CASWGRSNTEAFF,TGTGCCAGCTGGGGCCGGTCGAACACTGAAGCTTTCTTT
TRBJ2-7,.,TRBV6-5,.,CASSYGGGAYEQYF,TGTGCCAGCAGTTACGGAGGGGGGGCCTACGAGCAGTACTTC
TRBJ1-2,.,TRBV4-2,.,CASSPDISDMIYGYTF,TGTGCCAGCAGCCCAGACATATCGGACATGATCTATGGCTACACCTTC
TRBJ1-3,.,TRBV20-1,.,CSVGSGNTIYF,TGCAGTGTGGGCTCTGGAAACACCATATATTTT
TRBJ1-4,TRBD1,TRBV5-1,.,CASSLEWDRAEKLFF,TGCGCCAGCAGCTTGGAGTGGGACAGGGCTGAAAAACTGTTTTTT
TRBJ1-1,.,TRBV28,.,CASSTTRRNTEAFF,TGTGCCAGCTCCACTACGAGGAGGAACACTGAAGCTTTCTTT
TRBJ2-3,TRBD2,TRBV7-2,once,CASSLALVAGGVDTQYF,TGTGCCAGCAGCTTAGCGCTAGTAGCGGGAGGTGTAGATACGCAGTATTTT
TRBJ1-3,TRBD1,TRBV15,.,CATSGFDRGNTIYF,TGTGCCACCAGCGGATTTGACAGGGGGAACACCATATATTTT
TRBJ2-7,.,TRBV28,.,CASSLIRPNYEQYF,TGTGCCAGCAGTTTAATTAGACCCAACTACGAGCAGTACTTC
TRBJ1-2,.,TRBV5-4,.,CASGTGKANYGYTF,TGTGCCAGCGGAACAGGGAAAGCTAACTATGGCTACACCTTC
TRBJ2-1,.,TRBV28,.,CASSERTRALNEQFF,TGTGCCAGCAGTGAGCGGACCAGAGCTCTCAATGAGCAGTTCTTC
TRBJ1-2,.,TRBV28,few,CASNLYRANYGYTF,TGTGCCAGCAATCTCTACCGAGCCAACTATGGCTACACCTTC
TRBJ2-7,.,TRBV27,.,CASSLTKEYLSYEQYF,TGTGCCAGCAGTTTAACGAAAGAATACCTCTCCTACGAGCAGTACTTC
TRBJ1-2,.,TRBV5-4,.,CASSIDRNYGYTF,TGTGCCAGCAGCATAGACAGGAACTATGGCTACACCTTC
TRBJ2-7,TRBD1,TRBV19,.,CASSIQDRGPEQYF,TGTGCCAGTAGTATCCAGGACAGGGGGCCGGAGCAGTACTTC
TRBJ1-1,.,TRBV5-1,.,CASSPDSLLLAFF,TGCGCCAGCAGCCCGGATTCCCTTTTGTTAGCTTTCTTT
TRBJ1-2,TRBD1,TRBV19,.,CASSTWTGGDGYTF,TGTGCCAGTAGTACCTGGACAGGGGGGGATGGCTACACCTTC
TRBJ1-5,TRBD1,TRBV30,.,CAWSSTGAPSNQPQHF,TGTGCCTGGAGTTCGACAGGGGCCCCTAGCAATCAGCCCCAGCATTTT
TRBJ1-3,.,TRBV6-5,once,CASSPPSGAGNTIYF,TGTGCCAGCAGTCCGCCTTCGGGGGCAGGAAACACCATATATTTT
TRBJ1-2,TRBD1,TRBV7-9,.,CASSQTRDSLEGYTF,TGTGCCAGCAGCCAAACCCGGGACAGCCTTGAGGGCTACACCTTC
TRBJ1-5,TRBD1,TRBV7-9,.,CASSRAGTEGQPQHF,TGTGCCAGCAGCAGAGCGGGGACAGAAGGTCAGCCCCAGCATTTT
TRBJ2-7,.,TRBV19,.,CASSIAPDSYEQYF,TGTGCCAGTAGTATAGCCCCGGACAGCTACGAGCAGTACTTC
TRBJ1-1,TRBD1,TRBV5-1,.,CASSLGQGRVNTEAFF,TGCGCCAGCAGCTTGGGACAGGGTAGGGTGAACACTGAAGCTTTCTTT
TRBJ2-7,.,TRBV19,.,CASSILQGAYEQYF,TGTGCCAGTAGTATCCTCCAGGGTGCCTACGAGCAGTACTTC
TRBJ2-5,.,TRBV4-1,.,CASSLPKKSGAYQETQYF,TGCGCCAGCAGCCTACCCAAAAAAAGCGGAGCGTACCAAGAGACCCAGTACTTC
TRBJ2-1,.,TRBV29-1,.,CSVGVTHNEQFF,TGCAGCGTGGGGGTGACCCACAATGAGCAGTTCTTC
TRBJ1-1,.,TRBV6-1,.,CASSERTNVPEAFF,TGTGCCAGCAGTGAACGGACAAACGTCCCTGAAGCTTTCTTT
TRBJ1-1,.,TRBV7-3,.,CASSSGVNTEAFF,TGTGCCAGCAGCTCTGGAGTGAACACTGAAGCTTTCTTT
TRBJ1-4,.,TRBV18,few,CASSRGNENEKLFF,TGTGCCAGCTCACGGGGCAATGAGAATGAAAAACTGTTTTTT
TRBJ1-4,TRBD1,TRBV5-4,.,CASSSGQISERELFF,TGTGCCAGCAGCTCGGGACAGATTTCGGAACGGGAACTGTTTTTT
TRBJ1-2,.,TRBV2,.,CASSPGTLGGSYGYTF,TGTGCCAGCAGTCCTGGGACCCTTGGAGGGAGCTATGGCTACACCTTC
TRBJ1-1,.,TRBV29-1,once,CSVESGAVNTEAFF,TGCAGCGTTGAATCAGGGGCCGTGAACACTGAAGCTTTCTTT
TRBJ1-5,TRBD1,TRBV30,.,CAWSGKQGDRNQPQHF,TGTGCCTGGAGTGGGAAACAGGGGGACCGCAATCAGCCCCAGCATTTT
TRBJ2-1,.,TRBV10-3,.,CASAVVPSSYNEQFF,TGTGCCAGCGCGGTCGTTCCGAGCTCCTACAATGAGCAGTTCTTC
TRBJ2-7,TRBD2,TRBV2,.,CASRGTSGTSPPYVLYF,TGTGCCAGCAGAGGGACTAGCGGAACGAGTCCCCCCTACGTGTTGTACTTC
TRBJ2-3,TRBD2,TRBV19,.,CASSPSSGRAADTQYF,TGTGCCAGTAGTCCCTCTAGCGGGAGGGCCGCAGATACGCAGTATTTT
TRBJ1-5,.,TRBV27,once,CASKIGVLENQPQHF,TGTGCCAGCAAAATCGGGGTCCTAGAAAATCAGCCCCAGCATTTT
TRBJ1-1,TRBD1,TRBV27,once,CASSPYRGLEAFF,TGTGCCAGCAGTCCTTACAGGGGACTTGAAGCTTTCTTT
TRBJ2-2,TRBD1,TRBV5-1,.,CASSPRDRVRTGELFF,TGCGCCAGCAGCCCCCGGGACAGGGTTCGAACCGGGGAGCTGTTTTTT